The rows below give T cell receptor beta chains drawn from one sample of a study of vaccination effects on CD4 cells after COVID-19. The antigens for these receptors are not known. Using immunoSEQ multiplex PCR, the repertoire was profiled, and TCRdb retains in-frame clones only, with some absent. Altogether under 40,000 clones are present, 82% being singletons, with the ten largest covering 2.5% to 3.5%. The sequencing used CD4+ T cells from PBMCs cultured without peptide, collected before COVID-19 vaccination. These receptors were obtained from a human donor who received a COVID-19 vaccine. The CDR3 runs from the conserved cysteine through the conserved F or W. D genes are given only for firm matches. Some rows have no size entry. The others give once, few or many, or a class for an expanded clone.

TRBV9	13	once	TRBJ2-3	-	TGTGCCAGCAGCCACCCCCTGACAGATACGCAGTATTTT	CASSHPLTDTQYF
TRBV4-1	18	few	TRBJ2-5	TRBD2	TGCGCCAGCAGCCAAGGGCCCCTTAGGGCGGGGGGGCTGGAGACCCAGTACTTC	CASSQGPLRAGGLETQYF
TRBV29-1	11	-	TRBJ2-3	TRBD1	TGCAGCGTTCAGGGGGCAGATACGCAGTATTTT	CSVQGADTQYF
TRBV27	16	-	TRBJ2-1	TRBD1	TGTGCCAGCAGTCGACTCCGGGACAGGGTTTACAATGAGCAGTTCTTC	CASSRLRDRVYNEQFF
TRBV5-1	14	-	TRBJ1-5	-	TGCGCCAGCAGCTTATCGGGTCAAGGGCAGCCCCAGCATTTT	CASSLSGQGQPQHF
TRBV5-1	16	-	TRBJ1-6	-	TGCGCCAGCAGCTTGTCTGGGGACCCGAATAATTCACCCCTCCACTTT	CASSLSGDPNNSPLHF
TRBV7-8	13	-	TRBJ2-6	-	TGTGCCACAGAGTTGGGGGGGGCCAACGTCCTGACTTTC	CATELGGANVLTF
TRBV5-6	16	-	TRBJ1-2	TRBD1	TGTGCCAGCAGCGCCTACGGGACAGGGTCGAACTATGGCTACACCTTC	CASSAYGTGSNYGYTF
TRBV9	16	-	TRBJ2-5	TRBD2	TGTGCCAGCAGCGGGGGACTAGCAAGGGGACAAGAGACCCAGTACTTC	CASSGGLARGQETQYF
TRBV7-2	15	-	TRBJ2-5	TRBD2	TGTGCCAGCAGCTTTAGCGGGGGGGCGGGAGAGACCCAGTACTTC	CASSFSGGAGETQYF
TRBV6-1	15	-	TRBJ2-3	-	TGTGCCAGCAGTGAAACTCAGGATCAAGCAGATACGCAGTATTTT	CASSETQDQADTQYF
TRBV20-1	12	-	TRBJ1-1	-	TGCAGTGCTAGTGCCGGGGTCGCTGAAGCTTTCTTT	CSASAGVAEAFF
TRBV19	13	few	TRBJ2-5	-	TGTGCCAGTAGTATAGGAATGTGGGAGACCCAGTACTTC	CASSIGMWETQYF
TRBV20-1	10	-	TRBJ1-2	-	TGCAGTGCTAGGGGCTATGGCTACACCTTC	CSARGYGYTF
TRBV28	16	-	TRBJ2-5	-	TGTGCCAGCAGTTCGGGTGCCGGGATTTACCAAGAGACCCAGTACTTC	CASSSGAGIYQETQYF
TRBV19	11	few	TRBJ1-2	-	TGTGCCAGTATCTCCAACTATGGCTACACCTTC	CASISNYGYTF
TRBV6-5	15	-	TRBJ1-2	TRBD1	TGTGCCAGCAGTTGGACGGGACAGGGGACCTATGGCTACACCTTC	CASSWTGQGTYGYTF
TRBV4-1	11	-	TRBJ2-5	-	TGCGCCAGCGGGGGCGAGGAGACCCAGTACTTC	CASGGEETQYF
TRBV28	14	-	TRBJ1-2	-	TGTGCCAGCAGTTTATCTGGGGCTGGGTATGGCTACACCTTC	CASSLSGAGYGYTF
TRBV6-5	15	-	TRBJ1-2	-	TGTGCCAGCAGAATTGGGGGTGCCCTTCCCTATGGCTACACCTTC	CASRIGGALPYGYTF
TRBV18	18	-	TRBJ2-1	-	TGTGCCAGCTCACCCCGAGTCGGGCTAGGAATTATGGGGGGTGAGCAGTTCTTC	CASSPRVGLGIMGGEQFF
TRBV30	12	-	TRBJ1-2	TRBD1	TGTGCCTGGAGTCGGACAGGGTATGGCTACACCTTC	CAWSRTGYGYTF
TRBV5-1	13	-	TRBJ1-1	-	TGCGCCAGCAGCCTCGACAGGCCCACTGAAGCTTTCTTT	CASSLDRPTEAFF
TRBV5-1	16	-	TRBJ1-4	TRBD1	TGCGCCAGCCGCCTTCTCGGGACAGCGACTAATGAAAAACTGTTTTTT	CASRLLGTATNEKLFF
TRBV7-3	14	once	TRBJ2-1	-	TGTGCCAGCAGCTTAGCTACGGGGGCCCATGAGCAGTTCTTC	CASSLATGAHEQFF
TRBV12-3/TRBV12-4	13	few	TRBJ1-5	-	TGTGCCAGCAGTTTTATGAGGTCTCAGCCCCAGCATTTT	CASSFMRSQPQHF
TRBV3-1/TRBV3-2	17	once	TRBJ2-5	TRBD2	TGTGCCAGCAGCCAATTTGGCGGGACTAGCCTTCAAGAGACCCAGTACTTC	CASSQFGGTSLQETQYF
TRBV5-1	16	-	TRBJ1-2	TRBD1	TGCGCCAGCAGTCTAGGACAGGGTGGGATCAACTATGGCTACACCTTC	CASSLGQGGINYGYTF
TRBV10-1	12	-	TRBJ1-1	-	TGCGCCAGCAAGGGAAGCAACACTGAAGCTTTCTTT	CASKGSNTEAFF
TRBV28	16	-	TRBJ2-4	TRBD2	TGTGCCAGCAGTCCCCAAGCGGGGGGTCTCAAAAACATTCAGTACTTC	CASSPQAGGLKNIQYF
TRBV4-1	15	-	TRBJ2-1	TRBD1	TGCGCCAGCAGCCAAGAGGGACAGGGCTACAATGAGCAGTTCTTC	CASSQEGQGYNEQFF
TRBV4-1	16	-	TRBJ1-6	-	TGCGCCAGCAGCCAGATATCCGGCTCCTATAATTCACCCCTCCACTTT	CASSQISGSYNSPLHF
TRBV5-1	16	-	TRBJ1-1	TRBD1	TGCGCCAGCAGCTTGGTTGCCGGGACAGGGAACACTGAAGCTTTCTTT	CASSLVAGTGNTEAFF
TRBV30	15	-	TRBJ1-5	-	TGTGCCTGGAGTGTAGGGCAGTCGAGGAATCAGCCCCAGCATTTT	CAWSVGQSRNQPQHF
TRBV7-3	15	few	TRBJ2-2	-	TGTGCCAGCAGCGAGTCGTCCGTTAGCACCGGGGAGCTGTTTTTT	CASSESSVSTGELFF
TRBV28	15	-	TRBJ1-6	-	TGTGCCAGCACCCTTGATGGGGGGTCTGGTTCACCCCTCCACTTT	CASTLDGGSGSPLHF
TRBV18	14	-	TRBJ2-3	-	TGTGCCAGCTCACCACCGATTCTGACAGATACGCAGTATTTT	CASSPPILTDTQYF
TRBV29-1	16	-	TRBJ2-2	TRBD1	TGCAGCGTTAACACCCGACAGGGGTTTAACACCGGGGAGCTGTTTTTT	CSVNTRQGFNTGELFF
TRBV7-9	15	few	TRBJ2-3	TRBD1	TGTGCCAGCAGCTTAGGGGCAGGGGGAACAGATACGCAGTATTTT	CASSLGAGGTDTQYF
TRBV4-2	16	-	TRBJ1-4	-	TGTGCCAGCAGCCAAGCCCAGGGAACAACTAATGAAAAACTGTTTTTT	CASSQAQGTTNEKLFF
TRBV29-1	12	-	TRBJ1-3	-	TGCAGCGTTGAATTTGCTGCAAACACCATATATTTT	CSVEFAANTIYF
TRBV29-1	12	-	TRBJ1-5	TRBD1	TGCAGCGTTGGGACAGGAGATCAGCCCCAGCATTTT	CSVGTGDQPQHF
TRBV5-1	16	-	TRBJ2-3	-	TGCGCCAGCAGCTTAGATTCGGGGGGCCGCACAGATACGCAGTATTTT	CASSLDSGGRTDTQYF
TRBV19	13	-	TRBJ1-1	-	TGTGCCAGTATGGACAGACCGTCCCCTGAAGCTTTCTTT	CASMDRPSPEAFF
TRBV18	16	-	TRBJ2-1	-	TGTGCCAGCTCACCACGTGAGGCCCTACATAACAATGAGCAGTTCTTC	CASSPREALHNNEQFF
TRBV19	12	few	TRBJ1-5	-	TGTGCCAGTAGTACCACAAATCAGCCCCAGCATTTT	CASSTTNQPQHF
TRBV5-1	16	-	TRBJ1-3	-	TGCGCCAGCAGCTTGGCCGGGATTTCAGGCGGAAACACCATATATTTT	CASSLAGISGGNTIYF
TRBV2	15	-	TRBJ1-6	-	TGTGCCAGCAGTGAACAGGGATCCCATAATTCACCCCTCCACTTT	CASSEQGSHNSPLHF
TRBV28	14	few	TRBJ1-2	-	TGTGCCAGCAGTTTGGGGGGTGAAAACTATGGCTACACCTTC	CASSLGGENYGYTF
TRBV20-1	11	-	TRBJ1-2	-	TGCAGTGCTCGATCCAGCAAGGGCTACACCTTC	CSARSSKGYTF
TRBV30	13	-	TRBJ1-2	-	TGTGCCTGGAGTGTAAGGTTCGGGGTCGGCTACACCTTC	CAWSVRFGVGYTF
TRBV12-3/TRBV12-4	11	-	TRBJ1-3	-	TGTGCCAGCAGTCGGAGAAACACCATATATTTT	CASSRRNTIYF
TRBV18	15	-	TRBJ2-3	-	TGTGCCAGCTCGGGACCAAATGCCGTCACAGATACGCAGTATTTT	CASSGPNAVTDTQYF
TRBV19	15	once	TRBJ2-3	-	TGTGCCAGTAGTATAGTGGCAGGGAGTACAGATACGCAGTATTTT	CASSIVAGSTDTQYF
TRBV2	16	-	TRBJ1-6	-	TGTGCCAGCAGTGCGGGTCAGGCCAGACATAATTCACCCCTCCACTTT	CASSAGQARHNSPLHF
TRBV6-2/TRBV6-3	16	-	TRBJ2-5	TRBD2	TGTGCCAGCAGCCGGGTACTAGCGGGTCCCCAAGAGACCCAGTACTTC	CASSRVLAGPQETQYF